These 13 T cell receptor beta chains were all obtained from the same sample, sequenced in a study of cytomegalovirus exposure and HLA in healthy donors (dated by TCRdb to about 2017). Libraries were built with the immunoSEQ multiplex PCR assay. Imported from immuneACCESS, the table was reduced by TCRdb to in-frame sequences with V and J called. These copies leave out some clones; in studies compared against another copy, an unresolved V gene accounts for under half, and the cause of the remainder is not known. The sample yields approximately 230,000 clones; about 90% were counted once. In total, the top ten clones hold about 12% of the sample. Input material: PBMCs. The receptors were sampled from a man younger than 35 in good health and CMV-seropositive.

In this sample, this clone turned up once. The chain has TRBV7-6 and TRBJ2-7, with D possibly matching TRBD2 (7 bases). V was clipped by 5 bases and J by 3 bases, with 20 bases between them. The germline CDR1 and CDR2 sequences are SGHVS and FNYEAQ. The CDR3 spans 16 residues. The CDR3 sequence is CASSPGVAGGSYEQYF. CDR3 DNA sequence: TGTGCCAGCAGCCCAGGGGTAGCGGGTGGGAGCTACGAGCAGTACTTC.

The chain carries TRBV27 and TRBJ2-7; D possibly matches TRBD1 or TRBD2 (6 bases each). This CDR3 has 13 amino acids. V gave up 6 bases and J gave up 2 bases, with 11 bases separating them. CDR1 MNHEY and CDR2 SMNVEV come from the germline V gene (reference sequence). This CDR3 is CASSRRGAYEQYF. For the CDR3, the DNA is TGTGCCAGCAGCCGGAGGGGGGCCTACGAGCAGTACTTC.

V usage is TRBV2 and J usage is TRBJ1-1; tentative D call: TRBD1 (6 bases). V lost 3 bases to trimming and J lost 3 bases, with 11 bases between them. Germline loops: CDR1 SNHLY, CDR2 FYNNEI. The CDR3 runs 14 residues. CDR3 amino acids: CASSDLAGDTEAFF. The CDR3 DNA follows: TGTGCCAGCAGTGATCTTGCAGGGGACACTGAAGCTTTCTTT.

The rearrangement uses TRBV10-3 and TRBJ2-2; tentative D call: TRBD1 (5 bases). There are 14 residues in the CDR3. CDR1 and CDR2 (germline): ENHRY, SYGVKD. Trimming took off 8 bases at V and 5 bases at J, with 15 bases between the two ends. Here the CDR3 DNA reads TGTGCCATCTTCTCAGGGCCAGAAACCGGGGAGCTGTTTTTT. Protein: CAIFSGPETGELFF.

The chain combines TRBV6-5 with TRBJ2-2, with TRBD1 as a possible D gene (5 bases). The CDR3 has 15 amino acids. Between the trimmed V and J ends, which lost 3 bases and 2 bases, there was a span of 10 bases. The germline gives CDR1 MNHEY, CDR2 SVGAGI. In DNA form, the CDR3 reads TGTGCCAGCAGTTATCTCACAGGAAACACCGGGGAGCTGTTTTTT. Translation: CASSYLTGNTGELFF.

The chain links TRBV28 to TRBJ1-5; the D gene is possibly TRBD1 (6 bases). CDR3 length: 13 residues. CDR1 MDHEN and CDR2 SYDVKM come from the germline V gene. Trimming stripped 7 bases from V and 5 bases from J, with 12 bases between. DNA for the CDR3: TGTGCCAGCAATGACAGGCCTGATCAGCCCCAGCATTTT. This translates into CASNDRPDQPQHF.

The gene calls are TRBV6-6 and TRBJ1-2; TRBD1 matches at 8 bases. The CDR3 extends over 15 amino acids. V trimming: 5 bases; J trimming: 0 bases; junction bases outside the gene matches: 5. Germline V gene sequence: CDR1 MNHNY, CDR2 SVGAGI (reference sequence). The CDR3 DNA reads TGTGCCAGCAGTATTACAGGGGGGACTAACTATGGCTACACCTTC. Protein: CASSITGGTNYGYTF.

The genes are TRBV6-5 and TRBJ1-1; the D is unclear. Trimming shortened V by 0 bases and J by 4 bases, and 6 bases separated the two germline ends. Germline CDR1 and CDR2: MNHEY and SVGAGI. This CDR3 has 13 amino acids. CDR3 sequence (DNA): TGTGCCAGCAGTTACTCTGAACGCACTGAAGCTTTCTTT. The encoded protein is CASSYSERTEAFF.

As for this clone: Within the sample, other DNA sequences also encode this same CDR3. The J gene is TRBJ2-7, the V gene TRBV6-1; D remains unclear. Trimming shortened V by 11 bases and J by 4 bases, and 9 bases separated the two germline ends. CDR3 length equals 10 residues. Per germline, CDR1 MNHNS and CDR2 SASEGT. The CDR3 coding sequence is TGTGCCTCAAAGGGTTACGAGCAGTACTTC. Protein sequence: CASKGYEQYF.

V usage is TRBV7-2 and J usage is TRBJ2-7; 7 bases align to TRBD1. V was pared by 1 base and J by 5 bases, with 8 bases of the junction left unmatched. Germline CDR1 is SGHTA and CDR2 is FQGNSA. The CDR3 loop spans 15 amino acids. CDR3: CASSLVQGIVDEQYF. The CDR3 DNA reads TGTGCCAGCAGCTTAGTACAGGGGATTGTCGACGAGCAGTACTTC.

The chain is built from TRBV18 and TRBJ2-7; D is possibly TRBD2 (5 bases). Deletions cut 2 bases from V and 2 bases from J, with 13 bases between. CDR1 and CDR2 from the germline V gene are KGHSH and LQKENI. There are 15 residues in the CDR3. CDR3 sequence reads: CASSPGSPGTYEQYF. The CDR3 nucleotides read TGTGCCAGCTCACCAGGGAGTCCGGGCACCTACGAGCAGTACTTC.

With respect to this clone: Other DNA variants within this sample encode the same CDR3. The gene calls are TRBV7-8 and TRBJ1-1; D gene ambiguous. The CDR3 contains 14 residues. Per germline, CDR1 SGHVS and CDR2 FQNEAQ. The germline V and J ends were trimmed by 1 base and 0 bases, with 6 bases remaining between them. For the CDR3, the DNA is TGTGCCAGCAGCTTAGGGACCGTGAACACTGAAGCTTTCTTT. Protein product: CASSLGTVNTEAFF.

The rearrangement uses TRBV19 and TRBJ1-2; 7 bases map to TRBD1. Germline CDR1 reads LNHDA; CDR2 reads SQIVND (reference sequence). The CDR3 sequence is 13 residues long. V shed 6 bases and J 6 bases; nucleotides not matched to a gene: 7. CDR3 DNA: TGTGCCAGTAGGGCAACAGGGGACGATGGCTACACCTTC. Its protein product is CASRATGDDGYTF. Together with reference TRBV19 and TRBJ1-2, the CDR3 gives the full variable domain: DGGITQSPKYLFRKEGQNVTLSCEQNLNHDAMYWYRQDPGQGLRLIYYSQIVNDFQKGDIAEGYSVSREKKESFPLTVTSAQKNPTAFYLCASRATGDDGYTFGSGTRLTVV.